These T cell receptor beta chains were read from a single sample in a study of cytomegalovirus exposure and HLA in healthy donors. Measured with immunoSEQ multiplex PCR; TCRdb has only the in-frame clones, and not every one. The data show around 86,000 clones, 7.6% seen once. Sequenced sample: PBMCs. All receptors come from a man aged 50 or older in good health and CMV-seronegative. CDR3s include the opening cysteine and the closing phenylalanine or tryptophan. D genes are given only for firm matches. The size field is filled for only some rows; it gives once, few, many or a size class.

D gene,J gene,clone size,V gene,CDR3 DNA,CDR3 protein
NA,TRBJ2-4,NA,TRBV28,TGTGCCAGCAGTTTCGGTCTGGCTCGGGACATTCAGTACTTC,CASSFGLARDIQYF
TRBD1,TRBJ1-1,few,TRBV19,TGTGCCAGTAGTACGACAGGGGTAGGAAGGACTGAAGCTTTCTTT,CASSTTGVGRTEAFF
NA,TRBJ1-5,few,TRBV5-7,TGTGCCAGCAGCTTGGGGACAGAGAATCAGCCCCAGCATTTT,CASSLGTENQPQHF
TRBD1,TRBJ1-2,NA,TRBV11-2,TGTGCCAGCAGCGATCTTAGGGACAGAACTTCTAACTATGGCTACACCTTC,CASSDLRDRTSNYGYTF
TRBD1,TRBJ2-7,few,TRBV6-5,TGTGCCAGCAGTTACTCCTATCCGGGACAGGGCCAATACTTC,CASSYSYPGQGQYF
NA,TRBJ1-1,few,TRBV7-9,TGTGCCAGCAGCTTGGGGCGCTGGGGGAACACTGAAGCTTTCTTT,CASSLGRWGNTEAFF
TRBD1,TRBJ1-5,NA,TRBV19,TGTGCCAGTAGAGGACAGGCGTCTTATAGCAATCAGCCCCAGCATTTT,CASRGQASYSNQPQHF
TRBD1,TRBJ1-1,few,TRBV7-9,TGTGCCAGCAGCTTAAGAGTACAGGGGCGCACTGAAGCTTTCTTT,CASSLRVQGRTEAFF
NA,TRBJ1-5,few,TRBV4-2,TGTGCCAGCAGCACCACAGGGTACAATCAGCCCCAGCATTTT,CASSTTGYNQPQHF
NA,TRBJ2-5,NA,TRBV7-9,TGTGCCAGCAGCTTAGTCTTACAAGAGACCCAGTACTTC,CASSLVLQETQYF
NA,TRBJ2-2,few,TRBV7-2,TGTGCCAGCAGCTTCCCCTCGGACAGACCCATGGCCGGGGAGCTGTTTTTT,CASSFPSDRPMAGELFF
NA,TRBJ1-5,few,TRBV27,TGTGCCAGCACCTCGAGGGGGGGAAGCAATCAGCCCCAGCATTTT,CASTSRGGSNQPQHF
NA,TRBJ2-7,NA,TRBV5-1,TGCGCCAGCAGCTTCGGAAAGGTAGGGGTCTACGAGCAGTACTTC,CASSFGKVGVYEQYF
NA,TRBJ2-3,NA,TRBV7-8,TGTGCCAGCAGTCTCACGCGGGAACCCACAGATACGCAGTATTTT,CASSLTREPTDTQYF
TRBD1,TRBJ2-1,few,TRBV6-1,TGTGCCAGCAGACCACTTAACAGGGGCGGTGGTGAGCAGTTCTTC,CASRPLNRGGGEQFF
NA,TRBJ1-6,few,TRBV5-8,TGTGCCAGCAGCTTGTCAAGGGGGTCGAATTCACCCCTCCACTTT,CASSLSRGSNSPLHF
TRBD2,TRBJ2-1,few,TRBV6-6,TGTGCCGGATCACTAGCGGAGAACAATGAGCAGTTCTTC,CAGSLAENNEQFF
NA,TRBJ1-2,few,TRBV11-2,TGTGCCAGCAGCTTACAAGGGAGAACTGGCTACACCTTC,CASSLQGRTGYTF
TRBD1,TRBJ2-1,few,TRBV11-2,TGTGCCAGCAGAGTAACAGGGGGGAGCTCCTACAATGAGCAGTTCTTC,CASRVTGGSSYNEQFF
NA,TRBJ2-3,NA,TRBV30,TGTGCCTGGACGTTCATGCAAACTAGCACAGATACGCAGTATTTT,CAWTFMQTSTDTQYF
NA,TRBJ2-3,NA,TRBV15,TGTGCCACCAGCAGAAGCCCCGGGTACCGGCAAGCCAAAAGCACAGATACGCAGTATTTT,CATSRSPGYRQAKSTDTQYF
TRBD2,TRBJ2-2,NA,TRBV28,TGTGCCAGCAGTTTAGCGGGGGGGCCGACCGGGGAGCTGTTTTTT,CASSLAGGPTGELFF
NA,TRBJ2-7,few,TRBV30,TGTGCCTGGAGAAGAGGAGGCCCCAGTTACGAGCAGTACTTC,CAWRRGGPSYEQYF
NA,TRBJ1-2,few,TRBV10-3,TGTGCCATCAGCCCCTCAGTGGAGAGGGGCTACACCTTC,CAISPSVERGYTF
NA,TRBJ2-2,few,TRBV6-4,TGTGCCAGCGTGGGGCCCGGGGAGCTGTTTTTT,CASVGPGELFF
TRBD1,TRBJ2-1,NA,TRBV5-4,TGTGCCAGCAGCTTAGGACAGGGCGCCCCAAAGCAACCGTTCTTC,CASSLGQGAPKQPFF
NA,TRBJ1-5,NA,TRBV28,TGTGCCAGCAGTTTTTTTGGGCGAGATAGCAATCAGCCCCAGCATTTT,CASSFFGRDSNQPQHF
TRBD1,TRBJ2-7,NA,TRBV7-3,TGTGCCAGCAGCTACGGGACAGGGCCATACTACGAGCAGTACTTC,CASSYGTGPYYEQYF
TRBD1,TRBJ1-4,NA,TRBV2,TGTGCCAGCAGTGAAGGTAGATGGACAGGCCCAAAACTAAAACTGTTTTTT,CASSEGRWTGPKLKLFF
NA,TRBJ2-3,NA,TRBV14,TGTGCCAGCAGCGGGGAGGGGGGGCTCACAGATACGCAGTATTTT,CASSGEGGLTDTQYF
NA,TRBJ2-7,NA,TRBV6-6,TGTGCCAGCAGTTCCAGCCTGAGGGAGCTGGACGAGCAGTACTTC,CASSSSLRELDEQYF
NA,TRBJ1-2,few,TRBV5-6,TGTGCCAGCAGCTTGGTGGGCAGGAACTATGGCTACACCTTC,CASSLVGRNYGYTF
NA,TRBJ1-1,NA,TRBV5-1,TGCGCCAGCAGCCCTGGGGACACCGTGAACACTGAAGCTTTCTTT,CASSPGDTVNTEAFF
TRBD1,TRBJ2-2,few,TRBV7-9,TGTGCCAGCCAGGTGGACAGGTGGGCCGGGGAGCTGTTTTTT,CASQVDRWAGELFF
TRBD2,TRBJ2-5,NA,TRBV28,TGTGCCAGCAGTACTAGCGGGGTTCAAGAGACCCAGTACTTC,CASSTSGVQETQYF
NA,TRBJ1-5,few,TRBV18,TGTGCCAGCTCACCCGACAGGTTAAGTCAGCCCCAGCATTTT,CASSPDRLSQPQHF
TRBD1,TRBJ1-4,few,TRBV6-8,TGTGCCAGCAGTTACATGACAGGGGCGAATGAAAAACTGTTTTTT,CASSYMTGANEKLFF
NA,TRBJ2-3,few,TRBV11-2,TGTGCCAGCAGCTTAGATGAGGGACTGCAATATACGCAGTATTTT,CASSLDEGLQYTQYF